What follows are 12 T cell receptor beta chains derived from one specimen sequenced in a study of beta chain features in type 1 diabetes. Every bit of the isolated RNA underwent reverse transcription, so sequencing read expressed TCRB transcripts. Libraries were prepared by immunoSEQ multiplex PCR; TCRdb keeps only in-frame clonotypes and omits some of them. The sample contains 810,000 or so clones, under 20% of which appear only once. Sequencing was carried out using naive CD4+ T cells from blood. These receptors were obtained from a young woman in good health.

The chain uses TRBV7-2 and TRBJ2-4; tentative D call: TRBD2 (5 bases). Germline V gene data show CDR1 as SGHTA and CDR2 as FQGNSA. This CDR3 is built from 14 residues. The V end lost 4 bases, the J end lost 7 bases, and 14 bases lay between the germline ends. The CDR3 loop is CASSSTLDLNIQYF. CDR3 DNA: TGTGCCAGCAGCTCCACACTAGATCTGAACATTCAGTACTTC.

The chain links TRBV4-2 to TRBJ2-1, with D unclear. CDR3 length equals 13 residues. Per the germline V gene, CDR1 is LGHNA and CDR2 is YNFKEQ. V lost 4 bases and J lost 6, with 10 bases in between. CDR3 protein: CASSPENLNEQFF. Written as DNA, the CDR3 is TGTGCCAGCAGCCCAGAAAACCTCAATGAGCAGTTCTTC.

The J gene is TRBJ2-1, the V gene TRBV5-1, with D possibly matching TRBD2 (5 bases). CDR3 size: 14 residues. Germline CDR1 SGHRS, CDR2 YFSETQ. V gave up 0 bases and J gave up 7 bases, with 11 bases separating them. In DNA, the CDR3 is TGCGCCAGCAGCTTGGGAAGTAGCGCAAATGAGCAGTTCTTC. It encodes CASSLGSSANEQFF. The whole variable domain, filled in from reference TRBV5-1 and TRBJ2-1, reads KAGVTQTPRYLIKTRGQQVTLSCSPISGHRSVSWYQQTPGQGLQFLFEYFSETQRNKGNFPGRFSGRQFSNSRSEMNVSTLELGDSALYLCASSLGSSANEQFFGPGTRLTVL.

This chain connects TRBV28 to TRBJ2-3, with D maybe TRBD2 (6 bases). In germline, CDR1 is MDHEN, CDR2 SYDVKM. The CDR3 has 15 residues. Trimming pared 3 bases from V and 2 bases from J, leaving 12 bases between. The CDR3 protein is CASSFGGIDTDTQYF. The CDR3 nucleotides read TGTGCCAGCAGTTTTGGCGGGATAGACACAGATACGCAGTATTTT.

The rearrangement joins TRBV6-5 to TRBJ2-2, with a weak D call TRBD2 (5 bases). This CDR3 has 14 amino acids. The germline V gene encodes CDR1 MNHEY and CDR2 SVGAGI. Deletions cut 0 bases from V and 7 bases from J, with 9 bases between. The CDR3 region is CASSYSSGIGELFF. The CDR3 nucleotides read TGTGCCAGCAGTTACTCATCCGGGATCGGGGAGCTGTTTTTT.

The rearrangement joins TRBV7-2 to TRBJ1-1; D not certain. With 5 bases removed from V and 2 bases from J, the gap between germline ends came to 12 bases. The CDR3 runs 14 residues. Germline loops: CDR1 SGHTA, CDR2 FQGNSA. CDR3 bases: TGTGCCAGCAGCGTCCGGATAGGAAACACTGAAGCTTTCTTT. This sequence encodes CASSVRIGNTEAFF.

This clone has just a few counts. This chain uses TRBV28 with TRBJ2-3; 9 bases align to TRBD1. The germline gives CDR1 MDHEN, CDR2 SYDVKM. With V trimmed by 6 bases and J by 10 bases, 14 bases remained unmatched. This CDR3 contains 15 residues. In DNA, the CDR3 is TGTGCCAGCAGGGGACCGGGGACAGGGACGAAGTCGCAGTATTTT. Translated, it gives CASRGPGTGTKSQYF.

CDR3 in DNA: TGTGCCACCTTCGTTCCCGGACAGACTAACGAGCAGTACTTC. It encodes CATFVPGQTNEQYF. The V and J genes are TRBV6-6 and TRBJ2-7, with D possibly matching TRBD1 (6 bases). V lost 10 bases to trimming and J lost 5 bases, with 21 bases between them. The CDR3 has 14 residues. CDR1 is MNHNY and CDR2 is SVGAGI in the germline V gene (reference sequence).

This rearrangement joins TRBV4-3 to TRBJ2-6; no definite D call. The CDR3 length is 16 residues. Germline V gene lookup returns CDR1 LGHNA and CDR2 YSLEER. V was clipped by 1 base and J by 0 bases, with 7 bases between them. The DNA for the CDR3 is TGCGCCAGCAGCCAAGGACCTATCTCTGGGGCCAACGTCCTGACTTTC. Translation gives CASSQGPISGANVLTF.

The chain combines TRBV5-6 with TRBJ2-5; 13 bases match TRBD2. The CDR3 is 18 residues long. Germline V gives CDR1 SGHDT, CDR2 YYEEEE. V lost 3 bases, J lost 4 bases, and 12 bases stayed unmatched. The CDR3 DNA follows: TGTGCCAGCAGCTGGAGGACCGGGACTAGCGGGATTCCAGAGACCCAGTACTTC. This translates into CASSWRTGTSGIPETQYF.

The J gene is TRBJ1-5, the V gene TRBV25-1; D is possibly TRBD1 (6 bases). CDR1 is MGHDK, CDR2 SYGVNS, per germline. The germline V and J ends were trimmed by 3 bases and 7 bases, with 19 bases remaining between them. The CDR3 sequence is 16 residues long. The CDR3 coding sequence is TGTGCCAGCAGTGAGGGCGGCAGGGGCGCGGAGCAGCCCCAGCATTTT. Protein sequence: CASSEGGRGAEQPQHF.

The rearrangement links TRBV28 to TRBJ2-5; 10 bases agree with TRBD2. With 9 bases clipped from V and 4 bases from J, the junction kept 8 bases outside the gene matches. The CDR3 loop spans 14 amino acids. Germline V gene lookup returns CDR1 MDHEN and CDR2 SYDVKM. In nucleotides, the CDR3 is TGTGCCAGTAAATTAGCGGGAGGCTCAGAGACCCAGTACTTC. This gives the protein CASKLAGGSETQYF.